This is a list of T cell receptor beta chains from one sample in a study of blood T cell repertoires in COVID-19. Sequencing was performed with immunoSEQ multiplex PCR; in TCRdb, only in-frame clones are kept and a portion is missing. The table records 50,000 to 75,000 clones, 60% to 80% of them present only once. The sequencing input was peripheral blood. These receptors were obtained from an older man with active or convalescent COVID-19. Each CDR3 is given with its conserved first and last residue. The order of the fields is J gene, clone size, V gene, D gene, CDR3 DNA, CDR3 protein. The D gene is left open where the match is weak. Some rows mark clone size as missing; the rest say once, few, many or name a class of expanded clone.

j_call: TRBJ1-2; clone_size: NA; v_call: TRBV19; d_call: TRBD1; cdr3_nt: TGTGCCAGTATCCTAACGGGACAGGGCAACTATGGCTACACCTTC; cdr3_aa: CASILTGQGNYGYTF
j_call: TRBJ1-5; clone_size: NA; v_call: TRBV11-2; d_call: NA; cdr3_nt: TGTGCCAGCAGCTTAGATCCCGGACAGCCCAATCAGCCCCAGCATTTT; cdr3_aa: CASSLDPGQPNQPQHF
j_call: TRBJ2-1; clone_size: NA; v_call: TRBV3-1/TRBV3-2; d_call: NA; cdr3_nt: TGTGCCAGCAGCCAATTTGACTTCGAGCAGTTCTTC; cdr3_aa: CASSQFDFEQFF
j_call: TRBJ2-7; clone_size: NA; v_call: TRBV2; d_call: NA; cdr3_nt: TGTGCCAGCAGTGTAGGACTATACGAGCAGTACTTC; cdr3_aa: CASSVGLYEQYF
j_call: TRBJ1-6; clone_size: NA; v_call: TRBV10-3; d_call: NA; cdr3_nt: TGTGCCATCAAACAGGATACTAATTCACCCCTCCACTTT; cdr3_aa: CAIKQDTNSPLHF
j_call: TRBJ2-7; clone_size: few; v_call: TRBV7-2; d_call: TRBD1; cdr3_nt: TGTGCCAGCAGTTCCCCCACAGGGGCGATAAACGAGCAGTACTTC; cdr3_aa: CASSSPTGAINEQYF
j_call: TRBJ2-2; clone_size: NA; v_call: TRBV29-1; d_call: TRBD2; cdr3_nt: TGCAGCGTTTACGGGACTAGCGGAACGAACACCGGGGAGCTGTTTTTT; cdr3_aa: CSVYGTSGTNTGELFF
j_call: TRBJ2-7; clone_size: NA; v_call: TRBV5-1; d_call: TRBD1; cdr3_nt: TGCGCCAGCAGCGGGGGACAGGGATTTGGCTACGAGCAGTACTTC; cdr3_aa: CASSGGQGFGYEQYF
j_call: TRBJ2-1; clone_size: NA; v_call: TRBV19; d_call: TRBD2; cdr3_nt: TGTGCCAGTAGTATACCTAGCGGGAGTTTCAATGAGCAGTTCTTC; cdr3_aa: CASSIPSGSFNEQFF
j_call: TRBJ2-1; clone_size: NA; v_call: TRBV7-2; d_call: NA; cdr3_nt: TGTGCCAGCAGCTTAGCGGGGAGCTCCTACAATGAGCAGTTCTTC; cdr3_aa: CASSLAGSSYNEQFF
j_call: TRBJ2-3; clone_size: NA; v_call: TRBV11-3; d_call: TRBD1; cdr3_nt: TGTGCCAGCAGCCGTCGACAGGGTCTAGCAGATACGCAGTATTTT; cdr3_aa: CASSRRQGLADTQYF
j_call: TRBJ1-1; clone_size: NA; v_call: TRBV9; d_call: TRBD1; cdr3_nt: TGTGCCAGCAGCGTGGGGGGGACAGGGAACACTGAAGCTTTCTTT; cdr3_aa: CASSVGGTGNTEAFF
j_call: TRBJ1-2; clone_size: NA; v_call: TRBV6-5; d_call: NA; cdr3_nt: TGTGCCATCAGGGTAGGGTACAGGCTTAACTATGGCTACACCTTC; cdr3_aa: CAIRVGYRLNYGYTF
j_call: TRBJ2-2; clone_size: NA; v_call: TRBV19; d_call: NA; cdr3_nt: TGTGCCAGTACGCGGCAGGGGTGGGACACCGGGGAGCTGTTTTTT; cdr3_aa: CASTRQGWDTGELFF
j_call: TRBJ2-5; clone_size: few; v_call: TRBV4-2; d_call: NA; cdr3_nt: TGTGCCAGCAGCCAAGGAGTCGCGGGGGCAGAGACCCAGTACTTC; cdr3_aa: CASSQGVAGAETQYF
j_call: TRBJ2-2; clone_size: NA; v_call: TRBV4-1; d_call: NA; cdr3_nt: TGCGCCAGCAGCCAACCTAGATCTGTGGGGGAGCTGTTTTTT; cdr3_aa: CASSQPRSVGELFF
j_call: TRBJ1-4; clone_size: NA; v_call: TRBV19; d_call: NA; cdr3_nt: TGTGCCAGTACACATAATGAAAAACTGTTTTTT; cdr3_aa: CASTHNEKLFF
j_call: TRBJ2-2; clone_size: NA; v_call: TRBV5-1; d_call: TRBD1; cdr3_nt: TGCGCCAGCAGCGAAGGACAGGGGGTCGGGGAGCTGTTTTTT; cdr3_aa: CASSEGQGVGELFF
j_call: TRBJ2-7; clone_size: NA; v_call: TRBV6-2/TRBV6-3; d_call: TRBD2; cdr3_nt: TGTGCCAGCAGTTACTTTAGCGGGAGGCCGTCCTACGAGCAGTACTTC; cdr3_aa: CASSYFSGRPSYEQYF
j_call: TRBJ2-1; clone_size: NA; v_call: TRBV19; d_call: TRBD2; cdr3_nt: TGTGCCAGTAGTCCCCCTAGCGGGAGGGCCTCTCACAATGAGCAGTTCTTC; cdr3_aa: CASSPPSGRASHNEQFF
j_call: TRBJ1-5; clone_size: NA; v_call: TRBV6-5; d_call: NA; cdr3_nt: TGTGCCAGCAAATCAGGGGCCGATCAGCCCCAGCATTTT; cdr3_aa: CASKSGADQPQHF
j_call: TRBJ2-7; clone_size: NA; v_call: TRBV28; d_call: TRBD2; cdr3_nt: TGTGCCAGCTTGACCGGGACTAGGATAAACGAGCAGTACTTC; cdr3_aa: CASLTGTRINEQYF
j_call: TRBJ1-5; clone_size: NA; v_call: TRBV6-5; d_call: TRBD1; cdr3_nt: TGTGCCTGCAGGGGGCCTCACAATCAGCCCCAGCATTTT; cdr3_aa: CACRGPHNQPQHF
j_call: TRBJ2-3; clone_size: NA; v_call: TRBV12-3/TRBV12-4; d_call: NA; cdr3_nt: TGTGCCAGCAGGCTGACAGATGGAGATACGCAGTATTTT; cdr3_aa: CASRLTDGDTQYF
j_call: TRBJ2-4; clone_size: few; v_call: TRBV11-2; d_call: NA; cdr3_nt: TGTGCCAGCAGCTCCTTCGAGCAGGGAAAAAACATTCAGTACTTC; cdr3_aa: CASSSFEQGKNIQYF
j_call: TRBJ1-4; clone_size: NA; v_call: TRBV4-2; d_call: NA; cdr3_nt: TGTGCCAGCAGCCAAGGCGATACAGGACTGAGGGGGGGAAAACTGTTTTTT; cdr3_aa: CASSQGDTGLRGGKLFF
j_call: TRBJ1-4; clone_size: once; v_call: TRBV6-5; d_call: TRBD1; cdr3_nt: TGTGCCAGCAGTTACTCTACAGGGGTTGGGGAGGAAAAACTGTTTTTT; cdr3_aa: CASSYSTGVGEEKLFF
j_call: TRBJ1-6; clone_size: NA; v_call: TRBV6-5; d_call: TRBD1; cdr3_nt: TGTGCCAGCAGGACAGGGAGCGTAAATTCACCCCTCCACTTT; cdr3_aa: CASRTGSVNSPLHF
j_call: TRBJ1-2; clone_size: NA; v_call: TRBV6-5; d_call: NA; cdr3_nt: TGTGGGACCCCCGGGGGTGTTAGTGGCTACACCTTC; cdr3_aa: CGTPGGVSGYTF
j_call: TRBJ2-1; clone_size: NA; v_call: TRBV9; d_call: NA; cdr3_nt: TGTGCCAGCAGCGCCCGTCCTAGTGGGAGCTCCTACAATGAGCAGTTCTTC; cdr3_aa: CASSARPSGSSYNEQFF
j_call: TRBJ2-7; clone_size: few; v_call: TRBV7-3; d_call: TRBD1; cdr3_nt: TGTGCCAGCAGTTCTACAGGGGGCGAGCAGTACTTC; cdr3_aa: CASSSTGGEQYF
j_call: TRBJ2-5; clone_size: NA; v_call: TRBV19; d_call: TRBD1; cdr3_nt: TGTGCCAGTAGTATACGGACAGGGTCAGGAGAGACCCAGTACTTC; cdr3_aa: CASSIRTGSGETQYF
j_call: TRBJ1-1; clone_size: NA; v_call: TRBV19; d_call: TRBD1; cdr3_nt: TGTGCCAGTAGTATCAACAGGGGCCGGACTGAAGCTTTCTTT; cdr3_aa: CASSINRGRTEAFF
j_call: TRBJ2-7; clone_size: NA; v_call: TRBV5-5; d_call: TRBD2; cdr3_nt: TGTGCCAGCAGCTTGGATCCGACTAGCGACTCCTACGAGCAGTACTTC; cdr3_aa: CASSLDPTSDSYEQYF
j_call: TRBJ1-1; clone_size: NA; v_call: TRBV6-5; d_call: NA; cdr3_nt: TGTGCCAGCAGTTACTCGGGCAGGGTGAACACTGAAGCTTTCTTT; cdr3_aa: CASSYSGRVNTEAFF
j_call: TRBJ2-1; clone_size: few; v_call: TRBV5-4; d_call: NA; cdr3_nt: TGTGCCAGCAGCAAGGACAGCAGCTCCTACAATGAGCAGTTCTTC; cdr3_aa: CASSKDSSSYNEQFF
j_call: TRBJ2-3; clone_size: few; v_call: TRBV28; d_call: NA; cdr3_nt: TGTGCCAGCAGCCCCCTAGATGGGAGGCCGGGCACAGATACGCAGTATTTT; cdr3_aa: CASSPLDGRPGTDTQYF
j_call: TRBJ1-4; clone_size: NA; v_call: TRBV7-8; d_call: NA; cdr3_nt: TGTGCCACGGGGAAGGAGGGACGGGAAAAACTGTTTTTT; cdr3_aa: CATGKEGREKLFF
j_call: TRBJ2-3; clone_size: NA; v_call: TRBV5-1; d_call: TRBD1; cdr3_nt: TGCGCCAGCAGCGTGGGACAGGGAACGAGCACAGATACGCAGTATTTT; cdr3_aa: CASSVGQGTSTDTQYF
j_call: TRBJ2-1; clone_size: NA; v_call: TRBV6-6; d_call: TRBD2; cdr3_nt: TGTGCCAGCAGCCCGACCGGGACTAGCGGATTGAGGGTGCAGTTCTTC; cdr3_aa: CASSPTGTSGLRVQFF
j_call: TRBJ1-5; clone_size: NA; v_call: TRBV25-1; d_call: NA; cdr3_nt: TGTGCCAGCAGTGAAGGGGGGAATGGGGTAGATCAGCCCCAGCATTTT; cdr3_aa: CASSEGGNGVDQPQHF
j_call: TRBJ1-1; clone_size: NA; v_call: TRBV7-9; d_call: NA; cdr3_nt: TGTGCCAGCAGCGGCGGACACGGCCGCACTGAAGCTTTCTTT; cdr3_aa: CASSGGHGRTEAFF
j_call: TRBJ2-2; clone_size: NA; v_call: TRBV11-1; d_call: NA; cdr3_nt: TGTGCCAGCAGCTTATTCCGTATCACCGGGGAGCTGTTTTTT; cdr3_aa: CASSLFRITGELFF
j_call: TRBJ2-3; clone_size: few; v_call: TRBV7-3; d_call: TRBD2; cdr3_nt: TGTGCCAGCAGCTTAATAGCGGGGGTGTGGGATACGCAGTATTTT; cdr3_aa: CASSLIAGVWDTQYF
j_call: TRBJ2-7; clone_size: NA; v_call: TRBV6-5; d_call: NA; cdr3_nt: TGTGCCAGCAGTTACTCCCGAGGACTGTCCTACGAGCAGTACTTC; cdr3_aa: CASSYSRGLSYEQYF
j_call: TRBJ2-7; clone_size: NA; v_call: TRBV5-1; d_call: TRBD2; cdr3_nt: TGCGCCAGCAGCTTGGCTTCTAGCGGGAGATCGAACGAGCAGTACTTC; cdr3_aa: CASSLASSGRSNEQYF
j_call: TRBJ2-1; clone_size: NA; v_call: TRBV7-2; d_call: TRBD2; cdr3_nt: TGTGCCAGCAGCTCGGGACTAGTCCATGAGCAGTTCTTC; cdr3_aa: CASSSGLVHEQFF